These 6 T cell receptor beta chains were all obtained from the same sample, sequenced in a study of early T cells in non-severe SARS-CoV-2 infection. TCRdb reprocessed the 5' RACE reads via MiXCR and lists one record per CDR3 protein. The sample carries fewer than 70,000 distinct CDR3 sequences, roughly 12% recorded once. The sample consisted of whole blood. The source is an adult who was a healthcare worker with PCR-confirmed SARS-CoV-2 infection or an uninfected control (not recorded which).

This chain links TRBV24-1 with TRBJ2-1; TRBD2 matches at 10 bases. The CDR3 sequence is 15 residues long. Germline CDR1 reads KGHDR; CDR2 reads SFDVKD. Trimming took 3 bases from V and 9 from J; bases not matched to a gene: 7. CDR3 in DNA: TGTGCCACCAGTGATCAAGCTAGCGGGAGTGTTGAGCAGTTCTTC. Translation: CATSDQASGSVEQFF.

This clonotype was counted ten times or more. CDR3 nucleotides: TGTGCCAGCAGCTCCGGGGGGGGCGGTGATACGCAGTATTTT. Its protein product is CASSSGGGGDTQYF. V and J are TRBV7-3 and TRBJ2-3, with 8 bases identical to TRBD2. Trimming took 4 bases from V and 6 from J; bases not matched to a gene: 6. The germline V gene encodes CDR1 SGHTA and CDR2 FQGTGA. This CDR3 contains 14 residues.

This clonotype came up many times. The CDR3 nucleotides read TGTGCCAGCAGTTCTACCCCGGGACCTCTCCATACGCAGTATTTT. Translating gives CASSSTPGPLHTQYF. The V and J genes are TRBV12-3 or TRBV12-4 and TRBJ2-3, with D perhaps assigned TRBD1 or TRBD2 (5 bases each). Trimming removed 4 bases at V and 7 bases at J, with 18 bases between. The CDR3 totals 15 residues.

The J gene is TRBJ1-4, the V gene TRBV7-9; a weak D match, TRBD1 (6 bases). Germline V lookup: CDR1 SEHNR, CDR2 FQNEAQ (reference sequence). This CDR3 contains 14 residues. V gave up 6 bases and J gave up 0 bases, with 8 bases separating them. The CDR3: CASSDRTTNEKLFF. The CDR3 DNA reads as TGTGCCAGCAGTGACAGGACAACTAATGAAAAACTGTTTTTT.

A remark on this clonotype: A much larger clone sits a single nucleotide away, making a read error possible. V and J are TRBV7-2 and TRBJ2-2; 10 bases agree with TRBD2. The germline V gene has CDR1 SGHTA and CDR2 FQGNSA. The CDR3 contains 18 residues. V lost 8 bases and J lost 2; bases outside the gene matches: 14. The CDR3 region is CASRPVLAGSDNTGELFF. Here the CDR3 DNA reads TGTGCCAGCCGTCCCGTACTAGCGGGATCGGATAACACCGGGGAGCTGTTTTTT.

There are many counts of this clonotype. J is TRBJ2-5 and V is TRBV7-2; tentative D call: TRBD1 (6 bases). This CDR3 contains 13 residues. In germline, CDR1 is SGHTA, CDR2 FQGNSA. Deletions cut 5 bases from V and 7 bases from J, with 14 bases between. Here the CDR3 DNA reads TGTGCCAGCAGCCCCAGGACAGCCATGACCCAGTACTTC. This gives the protein CASSPRTAMTQYF. The entire variable domain, with the rest obtained from reference TRBV7-2 and TRBJ2-5, is as follows: GAGVSQSPSNKVTEKGKDVELRCDPISGHTALYWYRQSLGQGLEFLIYFQGNSAPDKSGLPSDRFSAERTGGSVSTLTIQRTQQEDSAVYLCASSPRTAMTQYFGPGTRLLVL.